This T cell receptor beta chain was sequenced during a study of blood T cell repertoires in COVID-19 (TCRdb year 2020). About the investigation overall: Samples covering the acute and convalescent phases of COVID-19 were provided by collaborators in the United States, Italy and Spain. The material from the prospective study consisted of cDNA or gDNA derived from T cells, B-cell-depleted T cells, or PBMCs. Subjects who had been exposed to COVID-19, were actively infected with it, or had recovered from it provided the deeply sampled blood TCRbeta repertoires that made up the dataset. The repertoires were made available in a free public database intended to serve as a resource for research on the immune response to SARS-CoV-2. The samples were drawn from the first 160 participants of the ongoing ImmuneRACE study and from over a thousand subjects provided by 6 global collaborators. The sample metadata nearly always contained a de-identified subject ID, COVID-19 status, age in years and sex. Where HLA class I and class II types were available, the types were taken from metadata supplied by the sample provider, not from assay-based typing. General conclusions and limits of the study: Clinical and demographic metadata were provided uncurated, with the amount varying by source and participant.

A remark on this clone: The clone's antigen remains unknown. One base away there is no much larger clone; base qualities are not given.

The germline V gene gives CDR1 as SQVTM and CDR2 as ANQGSEA. The CDR3 spans 12 residues, from the cysteine through the phenylalanine. Only the CDR3 portion is preserved as DNA: 36 bases, with reading frame beginning at the first base. At the junction V is shortened by 7 bases and J by 4 bases; bases outside the gene matches: 3. The immunoSEQ Assay, a bias-controlled multiplex PCR, was used to amplify TCRbeta CDR3 regions from genomic DNA. For the original study's pipeline: Within the assay, amplification of reference gene primers was used to estimate how many nucleated cells each sample contained. To quantify the absolute abundance of each unique TCRbeta CDR3 rearrangement, sequence reads were collapsed and filtered. For each sample, productive Simpson clonality was calculated as the square root of Simpson's diversity index over productive rearrangements. In its TCRdb copy, this immuneACCESS table keeps in-frame sequences only and misses some clones. Where compared with another copy, unresolved V genes explain less than half of these, and the others have no known cause. Clone size and V and J calls were adopted from that table, with D and trimming inferred from the DNA. Across this sample there are under 250,000 clones, with 70% to 90% seen only once. Of the sample, around 3.3% is held by the ten largest clones.

Each collaborating institution followed its own protocols to collect whole blood in K2EDTA tubes. For TCRbeta analysis, collaborators shipped samples as frozen whole blood, isolated PBMCs, or DNA extracted from either of those sample types. Rearrangement joined TRBV29-1 to TRBJ1-1; a stretch of 10 junction bases matches TRBD1. The sequenced material came from peripheral blood. This receptor was identified in a young man with active or convalescent COVID-19. The CDR3 here reads CSGDRGPTEAFF. The sequenced DNA is TGCAGCGGCGACAGGGGGCCCACTGAAGCTTTCTTT.